The 2 T cell receptor beta chains reported below all come from one sample, sequenced in a study of OX40 agonist ivuxolimab in advanced cancers. Sequencing used immunoSEQ multiplex PCR; TCRdb keeps in-frame clones, though not all of them. The sample gives tens of thousands of clones, about 90% of which show up once; around 0.44% is in the top ten. The starting material was CD4+ or CD8+ T cells sorted from blood, obtained in a trial of the OX40 agonist ivuxolimab. These receptors were taken from an adult with an advanced solid tumor such as melanoma, head and neck, liver or kidney cancer.

The chain employs TRBV19 and TRBJ1-1, with a possible D match to TRBD1 (6 bases). V lost 6 bases to trimming and J lost 1 base, with 21 bases between them. CDR3 length: 17 residues. Germline V CDR1 and CDR2: LNHDA, SQIVND (reference sequence). The CDR3 here is CASRFRPTGTPNTEAFF. The CDR3 DNA reads TGTGCCAGTAGATTCAGACCGACCGGGACACCGAACACTGAAGCTTTCTTT. Full variable domain (rest looked up from reference TRBV19 and TRBJ1-1): DGGITQSPKYLFRKEGQNVTLSCEQNLNHDAMYWYRQDPGQGLRLIYYSQIVNDFQKGDIAEGYSVSREKKESFPLTVTSAQKNPTAFYLCASRFRPTGTPNTEAFFGQGTRLTVV.

The V and J genes are TRBV5-1 and TRBJ2-2; 9 bases agree with TRBD1. Trimming at V came to 3 bases and at J to 6 bases, leaving 6 bases not matched to a gene. The CDR3 is 15 amino acids. Germline V gene data show CDR1 as SGHRS and CDR2 as YFSETQ. DNA for the CDR3: TGCGCCAGCAGCTGGGGGACAGGGTTCCCCGGGGAGCTGTTTTTT. Its translation: CASSWGTGFPGELFF. Full variable domain (remainder filled in from reference TRBV5-1 and TRBJ2-2): KAGVTQTPRYLIKTRGQQVTLSCSPISGHRSVSWYQQTPGQGLQFLFEYFSETQRNKGNFPGRFSGRQFSNSRSEMNVSTLELGDSALYLCASSWGTGFPGELFFGEGSRLTVL.